Described below is a single T cell receptor beta chain sequence and its context. Its antigen is unknown. The sample is drawn from a study of blood T cells in healthy people across ages. Study-wide results and caveats: The unsorted PBMCs prevented any conclusive comparison of naive versus antigen-experienced cells.

Alongside a J-beta primer mix, a sample-barcoded 5' primer served in a second PCR lasting 7 to 11 cycles. TCRdb passed the 5' RACE reads through MiXCR, listing each CDR3 protein once. The sample yields approximately 1,000,000 distinct CDR3 sequences, around two fifths seen once. CDR1 and CDR2 (germline): SEHNR, FQNEAQ (reference sequence). The junction had 6 bases not matched to a gene; V was cut back by 3 bases and J by 2 bases. The CDR3 covers 16 residues. The chain couples TRBV7-9 to TRBJ2-2, with 7 bases matching TRBD1. Sequenced sample: blood. This TCR derives from a man aged 18 to 30 in good health. Here the CDR3 DNA reads TGTGCCAGCAGCTTGGGGGACAGTATAAACACCGGGGAGCTGTTTTTT. Translation gives CASSLGDSINTGELFF.